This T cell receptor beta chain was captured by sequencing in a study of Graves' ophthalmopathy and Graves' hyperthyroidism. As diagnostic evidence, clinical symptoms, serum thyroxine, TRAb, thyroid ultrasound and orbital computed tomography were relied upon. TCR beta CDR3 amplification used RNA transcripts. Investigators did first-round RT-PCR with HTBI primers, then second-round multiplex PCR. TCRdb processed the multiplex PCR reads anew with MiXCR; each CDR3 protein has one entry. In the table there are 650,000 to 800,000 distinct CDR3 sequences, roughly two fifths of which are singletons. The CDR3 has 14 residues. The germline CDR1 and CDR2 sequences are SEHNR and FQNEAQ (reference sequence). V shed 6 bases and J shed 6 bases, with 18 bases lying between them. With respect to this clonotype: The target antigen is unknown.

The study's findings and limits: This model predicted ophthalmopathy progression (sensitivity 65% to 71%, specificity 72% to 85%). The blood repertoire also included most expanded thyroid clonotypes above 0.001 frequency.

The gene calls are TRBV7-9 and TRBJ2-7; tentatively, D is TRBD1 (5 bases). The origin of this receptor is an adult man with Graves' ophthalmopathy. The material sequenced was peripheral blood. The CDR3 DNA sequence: TGTGCCAGCAGTACCGGCAGGGCGGAGTCCGAGCAGTACTTC. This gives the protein CASSTGRAESEQYF.